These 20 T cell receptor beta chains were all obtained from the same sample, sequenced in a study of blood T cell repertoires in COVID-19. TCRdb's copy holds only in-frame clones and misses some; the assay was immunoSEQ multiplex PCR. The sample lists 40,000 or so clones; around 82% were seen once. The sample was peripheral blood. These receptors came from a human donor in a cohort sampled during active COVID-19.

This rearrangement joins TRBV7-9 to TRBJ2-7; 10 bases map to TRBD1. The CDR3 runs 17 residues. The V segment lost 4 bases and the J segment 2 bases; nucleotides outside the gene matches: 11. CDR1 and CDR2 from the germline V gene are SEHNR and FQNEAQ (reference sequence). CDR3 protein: CASSSGRTGGTPYEQYF. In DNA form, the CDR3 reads TGTGCCAGCAGCTCCGGACGGACAGGGGGGACCCCCTACGAGCAGTACTTC.

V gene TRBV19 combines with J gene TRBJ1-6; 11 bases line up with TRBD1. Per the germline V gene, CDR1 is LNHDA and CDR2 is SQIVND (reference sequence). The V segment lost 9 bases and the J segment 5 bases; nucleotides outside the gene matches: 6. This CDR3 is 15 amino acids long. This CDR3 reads CASQDRGPHNSPLHF. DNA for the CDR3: TGTGCCAGCCAGGACAGGGGGCCTCATAATTCACCCCTCCACTTT. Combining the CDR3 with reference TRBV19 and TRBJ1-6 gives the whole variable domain DGGITQSPKYLFRKEGQNVTLSCEQNLNHDAMYWYRQDPGQGLRLIYYSQIVNDFQKGDIAEGYSVSREKKESFPLTVTSAQKNPTAFYLCASQDRGPHNSPLHFGNGTRLTVT.

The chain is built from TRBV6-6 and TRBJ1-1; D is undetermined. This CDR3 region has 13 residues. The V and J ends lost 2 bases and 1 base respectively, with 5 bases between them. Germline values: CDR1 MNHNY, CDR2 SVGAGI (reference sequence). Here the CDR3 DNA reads TGTGCCAGCAGTTACCCAGGGAACACTGAAGCTTTCTTT. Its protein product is CASSYPGNTEAFF.

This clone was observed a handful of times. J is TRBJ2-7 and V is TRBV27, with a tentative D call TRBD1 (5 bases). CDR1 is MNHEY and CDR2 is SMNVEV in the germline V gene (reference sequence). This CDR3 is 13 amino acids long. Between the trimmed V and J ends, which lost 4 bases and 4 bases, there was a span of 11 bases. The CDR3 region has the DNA TGTGCCAGCAGTTACCGGCAGGGATACGAGCAGTACTTC. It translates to CASSYRQGYEQYF.

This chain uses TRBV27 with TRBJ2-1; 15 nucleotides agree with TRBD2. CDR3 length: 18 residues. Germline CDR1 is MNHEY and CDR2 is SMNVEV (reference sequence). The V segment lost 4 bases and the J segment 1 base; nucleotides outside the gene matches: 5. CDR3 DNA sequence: TGTGCCAGCAGTTCGGGACTAGCGGGGGGAGTTTCCTACAATGAGCAGTTCTTC. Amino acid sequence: CASSSGLAGGVSYNEQFF.

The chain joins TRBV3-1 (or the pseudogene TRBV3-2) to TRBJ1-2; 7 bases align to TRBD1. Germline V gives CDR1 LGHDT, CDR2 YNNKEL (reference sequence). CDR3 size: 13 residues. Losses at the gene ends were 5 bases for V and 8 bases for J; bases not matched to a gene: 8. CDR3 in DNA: TGTGCCAGCAGCAGAACACAGGGGAGGGGCTACACCTTC. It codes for CASSRTQGRGYTF.

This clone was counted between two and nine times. The CDR3 nucleotides read TGTGCCATCAGGGGAGCGGGGGGGCAGGGAGAGACCCAGTACTTC. It codes for CAIRGAGGQGETQYF. The rearrangement links TRBV10-3 to TRBJ2-5; 10 bases are a match to TRBD2. Trimming cost V 6 bases and J 4 bases; bases outside gene matches: 8. The CDR3 is 15 amino acids. Germline V lookup: CDR1 ENHRY, CDR2 SYGVKD.

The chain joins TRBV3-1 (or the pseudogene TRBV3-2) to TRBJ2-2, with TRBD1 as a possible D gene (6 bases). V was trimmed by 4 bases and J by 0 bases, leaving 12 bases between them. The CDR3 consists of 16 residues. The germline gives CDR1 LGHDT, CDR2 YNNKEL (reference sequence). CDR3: CASSLTGTSNTGELFF. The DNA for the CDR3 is TGTGCCAGCAGCCTAACCGGGACATCGAACACCGGGGAGCTGTTTTTT.

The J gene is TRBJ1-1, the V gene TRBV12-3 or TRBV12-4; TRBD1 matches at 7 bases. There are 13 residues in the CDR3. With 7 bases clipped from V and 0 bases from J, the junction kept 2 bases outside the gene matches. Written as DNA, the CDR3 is TGTGCCAGCACCCAGGGGGTGAACACTGAAGCTTTCTTT. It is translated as CASTQGVNTEAFF.

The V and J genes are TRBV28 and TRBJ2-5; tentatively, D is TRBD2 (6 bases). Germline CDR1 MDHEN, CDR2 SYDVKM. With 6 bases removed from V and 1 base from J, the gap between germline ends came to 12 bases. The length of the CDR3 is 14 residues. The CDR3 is CASSTPGVQETQYF. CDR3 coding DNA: TGTGCCAGCAGCACCCCGGGGGTCCAAGAGACCCAGTACTTC.

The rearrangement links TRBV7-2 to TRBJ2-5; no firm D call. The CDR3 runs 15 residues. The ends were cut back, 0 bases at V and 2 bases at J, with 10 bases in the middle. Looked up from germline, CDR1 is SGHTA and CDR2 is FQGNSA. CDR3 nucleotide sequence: TGTGCCAGCAGCTTAGCGTTGGCAGGACAAGAGACCCAGTACTTC. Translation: CASSLALAGQETQYF.

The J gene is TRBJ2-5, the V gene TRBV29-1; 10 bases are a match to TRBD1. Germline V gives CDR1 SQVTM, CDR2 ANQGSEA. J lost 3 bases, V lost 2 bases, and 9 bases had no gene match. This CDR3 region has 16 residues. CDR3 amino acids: CSVEKTWGQGKETQYF. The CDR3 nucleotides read TGCAGCGTTGAAAAGACTTGGGGACAGGGGAAAGAGACCCAGTACTTC.

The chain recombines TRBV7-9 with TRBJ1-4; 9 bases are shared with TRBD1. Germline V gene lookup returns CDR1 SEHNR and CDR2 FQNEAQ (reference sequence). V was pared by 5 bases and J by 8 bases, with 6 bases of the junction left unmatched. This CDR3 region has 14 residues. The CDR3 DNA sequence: TGTGCCAGCAGCCGCGGGACAGGGCGGGAAAAACTGTTTTTT. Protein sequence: CASSRGTGREKLFF.

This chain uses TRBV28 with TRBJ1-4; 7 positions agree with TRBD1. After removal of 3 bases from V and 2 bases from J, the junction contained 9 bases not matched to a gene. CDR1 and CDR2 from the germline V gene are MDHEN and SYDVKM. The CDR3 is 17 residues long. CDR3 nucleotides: TGTGCCAGCAGTTTCTACAGGGGAGTGGGGACTAATGAAAAACTGTTTTTT. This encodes CASSFYRGVGTNEKLFF.

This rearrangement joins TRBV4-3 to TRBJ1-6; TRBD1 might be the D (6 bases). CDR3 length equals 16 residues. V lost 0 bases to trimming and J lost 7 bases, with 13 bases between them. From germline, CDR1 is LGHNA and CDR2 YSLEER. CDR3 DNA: TGCGCCAGCAGCCAAGATTGGACAGCGGGAAATTCACCCCTCCACTTT. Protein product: CASSQDWTAGNSPLHF.

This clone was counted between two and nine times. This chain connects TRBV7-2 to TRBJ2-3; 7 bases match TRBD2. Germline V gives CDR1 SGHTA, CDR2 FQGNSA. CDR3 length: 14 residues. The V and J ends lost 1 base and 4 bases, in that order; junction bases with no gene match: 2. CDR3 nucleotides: TGTGCCAGCAGCTTAGTTCGGGGGGCAGATACGCAGTATTTT. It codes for CASSLVRGADTQYF. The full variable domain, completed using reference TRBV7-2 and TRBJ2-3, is GAGVSQSPSNKVTEKGKDVELRCDPISGHTALYWYRQSLGQGLEFLIYFQGNSAPDKSGLPSDRFSAERTGGSVSTLTIQRTQQEDSAVYLCASSLVRGADTQYFGPGTRLTVL.

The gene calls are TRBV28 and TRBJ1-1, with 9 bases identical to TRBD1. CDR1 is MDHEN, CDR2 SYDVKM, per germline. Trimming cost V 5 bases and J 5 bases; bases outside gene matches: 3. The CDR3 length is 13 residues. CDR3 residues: CASSQTGGTEAFF. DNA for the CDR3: TGTGCCAGCAGTCAGACAGGGGGAACTGAAGCTTTCTTT.

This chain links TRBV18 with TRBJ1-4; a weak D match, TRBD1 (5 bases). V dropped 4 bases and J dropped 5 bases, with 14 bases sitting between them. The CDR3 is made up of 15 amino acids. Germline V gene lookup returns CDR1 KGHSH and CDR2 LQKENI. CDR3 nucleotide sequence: TGTGCCAGCTCACTCCAGGGTGCAGGGAATGAAAAACTGTTTTTT. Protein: CASSLQGAGNEKLFF.

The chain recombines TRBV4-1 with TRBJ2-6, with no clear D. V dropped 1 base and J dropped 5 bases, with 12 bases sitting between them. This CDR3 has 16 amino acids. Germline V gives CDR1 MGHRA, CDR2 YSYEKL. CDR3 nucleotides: TGCGCCAGCAGCCAAGTCGGCGAGCGTCGGGCCAACGTCCTGACTTTC. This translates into CASSQVGERRANVLTF.

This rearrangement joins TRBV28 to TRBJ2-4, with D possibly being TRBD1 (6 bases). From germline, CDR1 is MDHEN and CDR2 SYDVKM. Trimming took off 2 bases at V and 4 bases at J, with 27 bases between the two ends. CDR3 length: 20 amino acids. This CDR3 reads CASSLSPYRETRSSKNIQYF. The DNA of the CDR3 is TGTGCCAGCAGTTTAAGTCCCTACAGGGAAACTAGATCCTCGAAAAACATTCAGTACTTC.